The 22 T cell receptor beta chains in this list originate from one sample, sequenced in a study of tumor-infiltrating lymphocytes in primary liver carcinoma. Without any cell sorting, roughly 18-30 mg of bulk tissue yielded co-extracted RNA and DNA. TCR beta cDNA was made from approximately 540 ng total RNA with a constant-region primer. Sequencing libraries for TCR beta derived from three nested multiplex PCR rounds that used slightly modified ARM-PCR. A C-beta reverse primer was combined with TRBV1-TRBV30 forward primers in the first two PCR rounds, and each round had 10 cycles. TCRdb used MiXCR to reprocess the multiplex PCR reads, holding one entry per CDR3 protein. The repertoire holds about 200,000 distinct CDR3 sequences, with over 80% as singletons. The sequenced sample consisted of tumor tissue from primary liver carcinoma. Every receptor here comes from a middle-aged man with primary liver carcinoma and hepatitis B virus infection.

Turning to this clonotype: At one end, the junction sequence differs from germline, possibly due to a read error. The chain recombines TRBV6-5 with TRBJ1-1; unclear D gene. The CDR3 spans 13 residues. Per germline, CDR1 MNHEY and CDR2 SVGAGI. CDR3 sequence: CAGSSHRNTEAFF. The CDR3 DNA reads TGTGCCGGCAGTTCGCACAGGAACACTGAAGCTTTCTTT.

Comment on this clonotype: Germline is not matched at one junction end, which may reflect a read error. CDR3 loop: CASSHRGVAGGRSEQLF. CDR3 DNA: TGCGCCAGCAGCCACAGAGGGGTAGCGGGAGGACGTAGTGAGCAGTTATTC. This sequence joins TRBV4-3 and TRBJ2-1, with TRBD2 matching 10 bases. Germline CDR1 is LGHNA and CDR2 is YSLEER. This CDR3 region has 17 residues.

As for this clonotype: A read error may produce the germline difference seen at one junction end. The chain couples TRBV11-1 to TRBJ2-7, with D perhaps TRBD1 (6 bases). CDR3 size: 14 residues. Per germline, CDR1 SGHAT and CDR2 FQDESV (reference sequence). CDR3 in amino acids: CASSLLTGVYEQHF. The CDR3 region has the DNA TGTGCCAGCAGCTTACTGACAGGTGTCTACGAGCAGCACTTC.

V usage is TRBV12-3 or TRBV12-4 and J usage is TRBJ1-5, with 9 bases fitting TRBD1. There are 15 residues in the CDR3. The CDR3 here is CGSSPQGQGQQPQHF. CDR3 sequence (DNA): TGTGGTAGCAGTCCGCAGGGACAGGGTCAGCAGCCCCAGCATTTT.

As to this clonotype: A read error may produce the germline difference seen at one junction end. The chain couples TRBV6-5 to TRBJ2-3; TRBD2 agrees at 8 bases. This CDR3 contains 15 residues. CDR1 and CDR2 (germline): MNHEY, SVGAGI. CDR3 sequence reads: CASNQGLAGTDTQYF. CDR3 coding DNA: TGTGCCAGCAACCAAGGATTAGCGGGAACAGATACACAGTATTTT.

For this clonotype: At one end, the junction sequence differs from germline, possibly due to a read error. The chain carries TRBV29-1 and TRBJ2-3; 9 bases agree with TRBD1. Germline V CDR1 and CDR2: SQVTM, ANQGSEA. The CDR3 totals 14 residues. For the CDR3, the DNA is TGCAGCGTTTCCGTGACAGGGGGGTCAGATACGCAGTATTTC. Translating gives CSVSVTGGSDTQYF.

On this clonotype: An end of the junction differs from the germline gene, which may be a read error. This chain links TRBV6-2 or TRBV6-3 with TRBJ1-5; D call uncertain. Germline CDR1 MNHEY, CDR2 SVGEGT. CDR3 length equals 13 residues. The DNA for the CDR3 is TGTGCCAGCACCTACGGGCGGAATCAGCCACAGCATTTT. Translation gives CASTYGRNQPQHF.

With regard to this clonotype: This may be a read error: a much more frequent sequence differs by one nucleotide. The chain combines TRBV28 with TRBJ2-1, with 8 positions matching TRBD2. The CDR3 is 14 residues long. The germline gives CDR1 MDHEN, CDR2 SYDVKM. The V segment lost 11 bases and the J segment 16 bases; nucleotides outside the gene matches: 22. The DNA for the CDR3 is TGTGCCCGCAAAGCAGGGGCGGCGGGACTAGATGTATTCTTC. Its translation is CARKAGAAGLDVFF.

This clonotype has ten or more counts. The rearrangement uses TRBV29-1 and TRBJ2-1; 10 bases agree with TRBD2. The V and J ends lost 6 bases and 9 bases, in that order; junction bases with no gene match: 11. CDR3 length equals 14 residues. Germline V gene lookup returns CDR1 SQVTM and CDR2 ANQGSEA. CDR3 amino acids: CSVGAGGPRREQFF. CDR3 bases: TGCAGCGTCGGAGCGGGAGGGCCGCGGCGTGAGCAGTTCTTC.

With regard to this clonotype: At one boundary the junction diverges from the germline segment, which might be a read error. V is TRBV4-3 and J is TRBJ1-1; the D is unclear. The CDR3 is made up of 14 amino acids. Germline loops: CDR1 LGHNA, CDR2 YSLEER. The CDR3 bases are TGTGCCAGTAGCCAAGATTGCGGGAACACTGAAGCTTTCTTT. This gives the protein CASSQDCGNTEAFF.

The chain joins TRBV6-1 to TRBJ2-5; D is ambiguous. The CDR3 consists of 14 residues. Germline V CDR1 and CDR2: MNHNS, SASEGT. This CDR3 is CTTTDRRAQESQYF. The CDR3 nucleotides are TGTACCACCACGGACCGGAGAGCACAAGAATCCCAGTACTTC.

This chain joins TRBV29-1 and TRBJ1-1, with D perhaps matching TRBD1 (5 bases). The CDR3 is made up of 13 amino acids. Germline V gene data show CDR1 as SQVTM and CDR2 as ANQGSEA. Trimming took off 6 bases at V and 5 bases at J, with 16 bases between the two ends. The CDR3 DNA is TGCAGCGTCTCTAATTGGGGGGGAACTGAAGCTTTCTTT. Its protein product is CSVSNWGGTEAFF.

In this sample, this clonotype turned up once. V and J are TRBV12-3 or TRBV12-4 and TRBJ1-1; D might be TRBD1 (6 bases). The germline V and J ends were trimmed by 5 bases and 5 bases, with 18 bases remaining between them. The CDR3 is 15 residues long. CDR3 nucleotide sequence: TGTGCCAGCAGTAGACCGGGACATGGGAATACTGAAGCTTTCTTT. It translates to CASSRPGHGNTEAFF.

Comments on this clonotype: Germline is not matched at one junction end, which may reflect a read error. CDR3 sequence (DNA): TGTGCCAGAAGTCTAGTGGGTGTGGCCCAATACTTC. It codes for CARSLVGVAQYF. The V gene is TRBV11-2, the J gene TRBJ2-5; no clear D. The CDR3 has 12 amino acids. The germline CDR1 and CDR2 sequences are SGHAT and FQNNGV.

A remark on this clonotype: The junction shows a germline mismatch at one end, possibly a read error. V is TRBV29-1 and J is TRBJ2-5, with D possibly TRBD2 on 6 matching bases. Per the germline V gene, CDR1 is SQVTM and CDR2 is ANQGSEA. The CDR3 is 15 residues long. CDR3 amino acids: CSVRTIGSWAETQYF. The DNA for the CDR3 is TGCAGTGTTCGGACTATCGGGAGTTGGGCAGAGACCCAATACTTC.

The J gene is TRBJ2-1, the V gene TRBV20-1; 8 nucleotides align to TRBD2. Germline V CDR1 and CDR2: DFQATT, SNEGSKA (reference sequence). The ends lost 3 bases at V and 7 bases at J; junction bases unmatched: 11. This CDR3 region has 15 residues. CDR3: CSASRLLAGKNEQFF. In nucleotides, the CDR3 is TGCAGTGCTAGTAGGTTGCTAGCGGGTAAAAATGAGCAGTTCTTC.

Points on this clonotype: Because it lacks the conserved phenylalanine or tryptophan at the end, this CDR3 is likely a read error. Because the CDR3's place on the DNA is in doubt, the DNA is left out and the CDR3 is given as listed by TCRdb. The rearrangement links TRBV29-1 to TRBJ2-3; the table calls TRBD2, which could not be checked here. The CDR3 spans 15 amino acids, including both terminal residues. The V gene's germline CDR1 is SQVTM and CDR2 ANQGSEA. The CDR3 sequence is CSVRTSGSWKDTRYY.

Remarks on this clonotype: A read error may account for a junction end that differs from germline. The CDR3 reads CSVAPGLAMNTEAFF. CDR3 nucleotides: TGCAGCGTTGCCCCGGGATTGGCAATGAATACTGAAGCTTTCTTT. This chain joins TRBV29-1 and TRBJ1-1; D unclear. This CDR3 has 15 amino acids. Germline V gene lookup returns CDR1 SQVTM and CDR2 ANQGSEA.

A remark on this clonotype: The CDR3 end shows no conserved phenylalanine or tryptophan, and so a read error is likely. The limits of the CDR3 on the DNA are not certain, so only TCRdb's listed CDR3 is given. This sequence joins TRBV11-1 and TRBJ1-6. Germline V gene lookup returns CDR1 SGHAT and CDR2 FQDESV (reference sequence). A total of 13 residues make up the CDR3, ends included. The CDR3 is CGSSRARGSPLNY.

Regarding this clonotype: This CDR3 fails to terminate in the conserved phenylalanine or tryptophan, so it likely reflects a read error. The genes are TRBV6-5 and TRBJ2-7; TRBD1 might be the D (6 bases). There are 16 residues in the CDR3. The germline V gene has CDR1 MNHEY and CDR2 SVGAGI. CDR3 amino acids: CTSSYVGRGHTYEQYL. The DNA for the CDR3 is TGTACCAGCAGTTACGTAGGCAGGGGACATACCTACGAGCAGTACTTA.

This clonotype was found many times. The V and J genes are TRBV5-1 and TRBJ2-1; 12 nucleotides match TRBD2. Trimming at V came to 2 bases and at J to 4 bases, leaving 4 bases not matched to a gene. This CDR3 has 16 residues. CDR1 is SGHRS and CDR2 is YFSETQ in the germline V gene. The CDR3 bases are TGCGCCAGCAGCTTCGGACTAGCGGGACCGTACAATGAGCAGTTCTTC. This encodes CASSFGLAGPYNEQFF.

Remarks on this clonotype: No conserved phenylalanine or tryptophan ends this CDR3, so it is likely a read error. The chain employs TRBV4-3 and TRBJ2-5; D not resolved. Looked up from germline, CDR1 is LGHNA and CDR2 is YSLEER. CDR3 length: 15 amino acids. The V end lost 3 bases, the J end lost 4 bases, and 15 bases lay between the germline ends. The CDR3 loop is CASSQDVDPRETQYS. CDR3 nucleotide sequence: TGCGCCAGCAGCCAGGATGTGGATCCTCGAGAGACCCAGTACTCC.